This TCR beta chain came from a study of shared T cell receptors in the human thymus. This clone showed up just once. The CDR3 contains 15 residues. V shed 8 bases and J shed 1 base, with 17 bases lying between them. Germline V CDR1 and CDR2: MNHEY, SVGAGI. Assay: immunoSEQ multiplex PCR; the TCRdb copy retains only in-frame clones and omits some. The table shows under 850,000 clones, with roughly 88% occurring only once. These data are also associated with another study on human thymus T cells. That source reports: Thymic material originated from resections removed in the course of corrective heart surgery.

The receptor's source is a boy under two years old with a congenital heart defect. The sequencing input was thymocytes. The rearrangement links TRBV6-5 to TRBJ1-2; the D is unclear. The CDR3 bases are TGTGCCAGCCTCGGGTTATCCCTTTTTAACTATGGCTACACCTTC. Protein product: CASLGLSLFNYGYTF.